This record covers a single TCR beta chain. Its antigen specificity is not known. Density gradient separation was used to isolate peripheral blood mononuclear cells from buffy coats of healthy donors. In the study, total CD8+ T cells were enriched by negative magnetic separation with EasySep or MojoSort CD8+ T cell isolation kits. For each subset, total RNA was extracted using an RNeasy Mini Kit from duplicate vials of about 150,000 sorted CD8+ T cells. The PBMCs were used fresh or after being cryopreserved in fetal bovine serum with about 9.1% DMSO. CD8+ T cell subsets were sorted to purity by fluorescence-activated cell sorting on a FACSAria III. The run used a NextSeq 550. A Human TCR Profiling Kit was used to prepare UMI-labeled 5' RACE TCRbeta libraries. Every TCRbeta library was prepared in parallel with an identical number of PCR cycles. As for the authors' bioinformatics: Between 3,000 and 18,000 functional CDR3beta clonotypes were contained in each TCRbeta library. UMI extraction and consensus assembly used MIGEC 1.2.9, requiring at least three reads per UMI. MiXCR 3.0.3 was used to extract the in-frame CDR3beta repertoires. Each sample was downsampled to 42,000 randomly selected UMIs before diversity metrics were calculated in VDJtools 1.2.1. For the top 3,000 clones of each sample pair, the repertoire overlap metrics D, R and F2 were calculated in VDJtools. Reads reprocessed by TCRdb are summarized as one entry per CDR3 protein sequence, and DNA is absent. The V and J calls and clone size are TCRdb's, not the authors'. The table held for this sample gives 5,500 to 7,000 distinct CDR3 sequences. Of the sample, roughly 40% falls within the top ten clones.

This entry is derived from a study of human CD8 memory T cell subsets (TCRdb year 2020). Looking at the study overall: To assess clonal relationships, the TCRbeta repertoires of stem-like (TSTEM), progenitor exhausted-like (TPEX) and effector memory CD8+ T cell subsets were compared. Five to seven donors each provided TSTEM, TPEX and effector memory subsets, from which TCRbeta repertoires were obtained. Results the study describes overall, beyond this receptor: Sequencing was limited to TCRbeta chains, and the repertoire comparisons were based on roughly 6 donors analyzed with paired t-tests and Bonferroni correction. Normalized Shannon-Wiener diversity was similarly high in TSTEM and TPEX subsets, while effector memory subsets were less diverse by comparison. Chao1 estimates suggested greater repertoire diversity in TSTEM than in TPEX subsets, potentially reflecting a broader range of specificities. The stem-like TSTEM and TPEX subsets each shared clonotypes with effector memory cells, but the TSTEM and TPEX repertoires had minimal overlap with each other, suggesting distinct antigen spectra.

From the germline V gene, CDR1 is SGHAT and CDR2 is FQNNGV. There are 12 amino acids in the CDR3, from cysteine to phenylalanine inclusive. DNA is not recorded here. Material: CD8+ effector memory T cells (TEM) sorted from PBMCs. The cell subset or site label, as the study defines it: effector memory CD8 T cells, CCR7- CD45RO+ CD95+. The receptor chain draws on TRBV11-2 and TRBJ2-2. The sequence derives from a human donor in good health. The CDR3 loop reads CASSRIQWELFF.